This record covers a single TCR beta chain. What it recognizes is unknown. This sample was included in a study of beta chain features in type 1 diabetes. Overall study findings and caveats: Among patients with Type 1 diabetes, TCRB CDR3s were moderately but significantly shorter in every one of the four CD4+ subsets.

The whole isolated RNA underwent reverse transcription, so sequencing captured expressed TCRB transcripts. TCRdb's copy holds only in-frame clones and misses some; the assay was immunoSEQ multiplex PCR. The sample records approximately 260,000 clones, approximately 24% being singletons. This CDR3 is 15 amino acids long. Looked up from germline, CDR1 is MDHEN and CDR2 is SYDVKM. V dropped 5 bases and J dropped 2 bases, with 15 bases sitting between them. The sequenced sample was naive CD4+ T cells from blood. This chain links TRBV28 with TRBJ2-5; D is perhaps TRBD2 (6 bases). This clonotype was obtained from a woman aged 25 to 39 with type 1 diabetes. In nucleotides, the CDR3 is TGTGCCAGCAGTAGCTGGGGGGTTCCTCAAGAGACCCAGTACTTC. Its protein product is CASSSWGVPQETQYF.